This T cell receptor (beta chain) derives from a study of blood T cells in healthy people across ages. Whole-study findings and limits: Shifts in expanded clonotypes may have been confounded by donor CMV status, which was unknown.

This clonotype has just a few counts. Its antigen is unidentified. Per germline, CDR1 MNHEY and CDR2 SVGAGI. Trimming took off 2 bases at V and 7 bases at J, with 14 bases between the two ends. This CDR3 contains 14 residues. A second roughly 7 to 12 cycle PCR used barcoded and J-beta primers. Each CDR3 protein is one row after TCRdb ran MiXCR on the 5' RACE reads. The data show over 1,500,000 distinct CDR3 sequences, about two fifths seen once. This sequence was found in a human donor in good health. Sequenced material: blood. The rearrangement joins TRBV6-5 to TRBJ1-2; D possibly corresponds to TRBD1 (5 bases). The CDR3 is CASSYMGGPGGYTF. The CDR3 bases are TGTGCCAGCAGTTACATGGGGGGACCAGGTGGCTACACCTTC.